These T cell receptor beta chains were read from a single sample in a study of early T cells in non-severe SARS-CoV-2 infection. A single record per CDR3 protein comes from TCRdb applying MiXCR to the 5' RACE reads. The sample holds 30,000 to 45,000 distinct CDR3 sequences, about 9.3% seen once. The sample was whole blood. The receptors originated from an adult who was a healthcare worker with PCR-confirmed SARS-CoV-2 infection or an uninfected control (not recorded which). Both conserved end residues are part of each CDR3. Fields, in order: clone size, D gene, J gene, V gene, CDR3 protein, CDR3 DNA. A D gene is named only where the DNA matches it firmly. Only some rows state a clone size, as once, few, many or a class for expanded clones.

>.|.|TRBJ2-7|TRBV12-3/TRBV12-4
CASSPDRNRPRAQYF
TGTGCCAGCAGTCCCGACAGGAACCGTCCTAGGGCGCAGTACTTC
>.|.|TRBJ2-1|TRBV6-5
CASRTPGVNEQFF
TGTGCCAGCAGAACCCCTGGGGTAAATGAGCAGTTCTTC
>.|TRBD1|TRBJ2-7|TRBV12-3/TRBV12-4
CASSSGTGREQYF
TGTGCCAGCAGTTCCGGGACAGGGCGGGAGCAGTACTTC
>many|.|TRBJ2-3|TRBV24-1
CATSDSYRDTQYF
TGTGCCACCAGTGATAGCTATAGAGATACGCAGTATTTT
>many|TRBD2|TRBJ2-7|TRBV27
CASSPIAGASSYEQYF
TGTGCCAGCAGTCCGATAGCGGGGGCGAGCTCCTACGAGCAGTACTTC
>many|TRBD2|TRBJ2-3|TRBV6-6
CASSYSSGGARGTDTQYF
TGTGCCAGCAGTTACTCTAGCGGGGGGGCCAGGGGCACAGATACGCAGTATTTT
>.|.|TRBJ1-2|TRBV11-2
CASSINRRDRNYGYTF
TGTGCCAGCAGCATTAACCGCCGGGACCGGAACTATGGCTACACCTTC
>few|.|TRBJ2-3|TRBV10-3
CAIRVADTQYF
TGTGCCATCAGGGTAGCAGATACGCAGTATTTT
>many|TRBD2|TRBJ2-3|TRBV6-4
CASSHTSGRGTDTQYF
TGTGCCAGCAGTCACACTAGCGGGAGAGGCACAGATACGCAGTATTTT
>few|.|TRBJ1-2|TRBV29-1
CSVEGRLGYGYTF
TGCAGCGTTGAAGGGAGACTAGGCTATGGCTACACCTTC
>many|TRBD2|TRBJ2-1|TRBV29-1
CSVRERGGRDEQFF
TGCAGCGTTAGGGAGCGGGGGGGCCGAGATGAGCAGTTCTTC
>.|.|TRBJ1-6|TRBV5-1
CASSLGGTASVWSPLHF
TGCGCCAGCAGCTTAGGTGGTACAGCGTCAGTATGGTCACCCCTCCACTTT
>many|TRBD2|TRBJ2-3|TRBV7-6
CASSLSGERTDTQYF
TGTGCCAGCAGCTTAAGCGGGGAGCGCACAGATACGCAGTATTTT
>many|.|TRBJ1-5|TRBV7-2
CASSSGLGNQPQHF
TGTGCCAGCAGCTCAGGGTTGGGCAATCAGCCCCAGCATTTT
>many|.|TRBJ1-5|TRBV20-1
CSARVRDSNQPQHF
TGCAGTGCTAGAGTCAGGGATAGCAATCAGCCCCAGCATTTT
>few|TRBD1|TRBJ1-5|TRBV10-3
CATRTGIAGNQPQHF
TGTGCCACTCGGACAGGGATCGCCGGCAATCAGCCCCAGCATTTT
>many|.|TRBJ2-1|TRBV29-1
CSVPRGNEQFF
TGCAGCGTACCTAGGGGCAATGAGCAGTTCTTC
>many|TRBD1|TRBJ1-2|TRBV20-1
CSAIGTANYGYTF
TGCAGTGCTATAGGGACAGCTAACTATGGCTACACCTTC
>many|.|TRBJ2-7|TRBV9
CASSPQTPSRGTYEQYF
TGTGCCAGCAGCCCCCAAACCCCCTCACGGGGGACCTACGAGCAGTACTTC
>few|.|TRBJ2-7|TRBV12-3/TRBV12-4
CASSFSGGRGTTYEQYF
TGTGCCAGCAGTTTCTCTGGGGGCAGGGGCACAACTTACGAGCAGTACTTC
>many|TRBD2|TRBJ2-7|TRBV27
CASSPNSGGEQYF
TGTGCCAGCAGTCCTAATAGCGGGGGAGAGCAGTACTTC
>many|.|TRBJ1-2|TRBV3-1
CASSQEWNYGYTF
TGTGCCAGCAGCCAAGAATGGAACTATGGCTACACCTTC
>many|.|TRBJ2-7|TRBV20-1
CSAAHLGEQYF
TGCAGTGCGGCACACCTGGGGGAGCAGTACTTC
>few|.|TRBJ1-2|TRBV5-5
CASSHTGQYYGYTF
TGTGCCAGCAGCCATACAGGGCAGTACTATGGCTACACCTTC
>few|.|TRBJ1-6|TRBV20-1
CSARGGPTYNSPLHF
TGCAGTGCTAGAGGCGGCCCGACCTATAATTCACCCCTCCACTTT
>.|TRBD1|TRBJ2-2|TRBV6-2/TRBV6-3
CASSRQGTYTGELFF
TGTGCCAGCAGCCGACAGGGGACATACACCGGGGAGCTGTTTTTT
>.|.|TRBJ2-5|TRBV7-2
CASSFDRYSQETQYF
TGTGCCAGCAGCTTCGACCGCTATTCCCAAGAGACCCAGTACTTC
>many|.|TRBJ1-1|TRBV2
CASSVGQGTEAFF
TGTGCCAGCAGTGTAGGTCAAGGGACTGAAGCTTTCTTT